Presented here are 20 T cell receptor beta chains from one specimen sequenced in a study of read filtering for tumor transcriptome and immune sequencing. This library used approximately 390 ng RNA and molecular barcoded adaptors spanning alpha/delta and beta/gamma chains. A single record per CDR3 protein comes from TCRdb applying MiXCR to the reads. The table shows under 80,000 distinct CDR3 sequences, with roughly 18% occurring only once. The sequencing sample was made of a population of CD138-negative cells sorted from bone marrow. The receptor set was obtained from a donor over 35 with multiple myeloma.

This clonotype appeared many times. The chain combines TRBV7-2 with TRBJ2-2; no definite D call. Germline CDR1 is SGHTA and CDR2 is FQGNSA. The germline V and J ends were trimmed by 1 base and 1 base, with 4 bases remaining between them. This CDR3 has 14 amino acids. CDR3 in DNA: TGTGCCAGCAGCTTAGGGCAGAACACCGGGGAGCTGTTTTTT. Its protein product is CASSLGQNTGELFF.

This clonotype was counted at least ten times. The chain has TRBV2 and TRBJ1-6; D is unclear. Deletions cut 6 bases from V and 9 bases from J, with 18 bases between. The germline V gene encodes CDR1 SNHLY and CDR2 FYNNEI. This CDR3 has 15 amino acids. CDR3 region: CASRPWTPGGSPLHF. The CDR3, as DNA: TGTGCCAGCAGACCCTGGACCCCGGGAGGTTCACCCCTCCACTTT. Variable domain in full (rest from reference TRBV2 and TRBJ1-6): EPEVTQTPSHQVTQMGQEVILRCVPISNHLYFYWYRQILGQKVEFLVSFYNNEISEKSEIFDDQFSVERPDGSNFTLKIRSTKLEDSAMYFCASRPWTPGGSPLHFGNGTRLTVT.

There are many counts of this clonotype. The chain uses TRBV14 and TRBJ2-3, with TRBD2 matching 9 bases. Germline CDR1 is SGHDN and CDR2 is FVKESK. The CDR3 runs 16 residues. With 10 bases clipped from V and 2 bases from J, the junction kept 13 bases outside the gene matches. The CDR3 sequence: CATAQGSGRVTDTQYF. CDR3 DNA: TGTGCCACCGCCCAGGGTAGCGGGAGAGTCACAGATACGCAGTATTTT.

This clonotype was observed many times. The chain couples TRBV11-2 to TRBJ2-5; no firm D call. V was pared by 3 bases and J by 3 bases, with 8 bases between. Germline V gene lookup returns CDR1 SGHAT and CDR2 FQNNGV. CDR3 length equals 13 residues. The CDR3 sequence: CASSFSPKETQYF. CDR3 DNA sequence: TGTGCCAGCAGCTTTTCCCCGAAAGAGACCCAGTACTTC.

This clonotype was counted many times. This rearrangement joins TRBV14 to TRBJ2-2; no clear D gene. Trimming removed 2 bases at V and 4 bases at J, with 8 bases between. The CDR3 consists of 14 residues. The germline CDR1 and CDR2 sequences are SGHDN and FVKESK. The DNA for the CDR3 is TGTGCCAGCAGCCAAAGACTCCGCACCGGGGAGCTGTTTTTT. This codes for CASSQRLRTGELFF.

In regard to this clonotype: Lacking the conserved final phenylalanine or tryptophan, this CDR3 likely reflects a read error. V gene TRBV28 combines with J gene TRBJ2-5, with D unresolved. Germline V lookup: CDR1 MDHEN, CDR2 SYDVKM. The CDR3 contains 11 residues. V shed 8 bases and J shed 6 bases, with 10 bases lying between them. The CDR3 reads CASLGFQTQYI. CDR3 DNA sequence: TGTGCCAGCTTAGGGTTCCAGACCCAGTACATC.

In its sample, this clonotype was seen many times. This chain uses TRBV20-1 with TRBJ2-7; TRBD2 aligns across 7 bases. The J segment lost 2 bases and the V segment lost 6 bases, leaving 13 bases of the junction unmatched. Looked up from germline, CDR1 is DFQATT and CDR2 is SNEGSKA (reference sequence). The CDR3 extends over 15 amino acids. DNA of the CDR3: TGCAGTGCCCCGGGTGGGCGGGAGACTGCCTACGAGCAGTACTTC. Translated, it gives CSAPGGRETAYEQYF.

Concerning this clonotype: At one end the junction does not follow the germline gene, possibly because of a read error. The chain has TRBV6-6 and TRBJ2-2; D gene uncertain. The CDR3 runs 15 residues. The V gene's germline CDR1 is MNHNY and CDR2 SVGAGI (reference sequence). CDR3 loop: CAGSPRMQNTGELFF. The DNA of the CDR3 is TGTGCCGGCAGCCCGAGGATGCAGAACACCGGGGAGCTGTTTTTT.

The rearrangement uses TRBV11-2 and TRBJ2-3, with 7 bases aligning to TRBD2. The CDR3 is made up of 15 amino acids. Germline CDR1 is SGHAT and CDR2 is FQNNGV. With V trimmed by 5 bases and J by 8 bases, 13 bases remained unmatched. CDR3 sequence reads: CASSTTRSGTTTQYF. The CDR3 coding sequence is TGTGCCAGCAGCACCACCCGCTCCGGGACTACTACGCAGTATTTT.

Concerning this clonotype: A much larger clonotype is one base distant, so this may be a read error. V is TRBV6-1 and J is TRBJ2-5; no clear D. Trimming cost V 2 bases and J 5 bases, with 12 bases left between them. CDR3 size: 14 residues. The germline gives CDR1 MNHNS, CDR2 SASEGT. As DNA, the CDR3 is TGTGCCAGCAGTGAAAGACACCGGCCTGAGACCCAGTACTTC. The encoded protein is CASSERHRPETQYF.

The sample holds many counts of this clonotype. The V and J genes are TRBV3-1 and TRBJ1-5; TRBD1 is a possible D gene (6 bases). The CDR3 extends over 16 amino acids. Trimming took off 0 bases at V and 3 bases at J, with 12 bases between the two ends. In germline, CDR1 is LGHDT, CDR2 YNNKEL (reference sequence). The chain's CDR3 is CASSQDARGFNQPQHF. CDR3 bases: TGTGCCAGCAGCCAAGATGCCAGGGGATTCAATCAGCCCCAGCATTTT.

This clonotype was observed at least ten times. The chain combines TRBV11-2 with TRBJ2-7, with TRBD1 as a possible D gene (6 bases). Germline V gene lookup returns CDR1 SGHAT and CDR2 FQNNGV. There are 13 residues in the CDR3. V dropped 4 bases and J dropped 3 bases, with 10 bases sitting between them. The CDR3 protein is CASSSRDNYEQYF. Written as DNA, the CDR3 is TGTGCCAGCAGCTCCCGGGACAACTACGAGCAGTACTTC.

This clonotype was found many times. The rearrangement uses TRBV20-1 and TRBJ1-1, with 9 bases matching TRBD1. In germline, CDR1 is DFQATT, CDR2 SNEGSKA (reference sequence). The CDR3 contains 15 residues. Trimming at V came to 2 bases and at J to 3 bases, leaving 7 bases not matched to a gene. This CDR3 reads CSARFGQGFYTEAFF. CDR3 nucleotides: TGCAGTGCTAGATTCGGACAGGGGTTTTACACTGAAGCTTTCTTT.

The sample holds a few counts of this clonotype. The V and J genes are TRBV7-8 and TRBJ2-5, with 7 nucleotides matching TRBD1. This CDR3 comprises 14 residues. Germline CDR1 and CDR2: SGHVS and FQNEAQ. Trimming took 0 bases from V and 4 from J; bases not matched to a gene: 2. The CDR3, as DNA: TGTGCCAGCAGCTTAGCGACAGGGTCAGAGACCCAGTACTTC. The encoded protein is CASSLATGSETQYF.

The chain is built from TRBV11-1 and TRBJ2-5; D remains unclear. The germline gives CDR1 SGHAT, CDR2 FQDESV (reference sequence). This CDR3 is built from 13 residues. Deletions cut 5 bases from V and 4 bases from J, with 11 bases between. The CDR3 loop reads CASSGFVGETQYF. The CDR3, as DNA: TGTGCCAGCAGCGGTTTTGTTGGAGAGACCCAGTACTTC.

This clonotype was observed many times. The chain couples TRBV5-4 to TRBJ2-1, with D hard to call. V gave up 5 bases and J gave up 8 bases, with 11 bases separating them. Per germline, CDR1 SGHNT and CDR2 YYREEE (reference sequence). CDR3 length equals 12 residues. In DNA, the CDR3 is TGTGCCAGCAGTGAAGACTCGGATGAGCAGTTCTTC. Encoded protein: CASSEDSDEQFF.

A word on this clonotype: A much larger clone differs from this one at a single base, so this may be a read error. V usage is TRBV11-3 and J usage is TRBJ2-1, with 12 bases aligning to TRBD2. The CDR3 runs to 14 residues. Per germline, CDR1 SGHNT and CDR2 YENEEA. Here the CDR3 reads CASSRTSGAYEQLF. CDR3 DNA: TGTGCCAGCAGCCGGACTAGCGGGGCCTATGAGCAGCTCTTC. Combining the CDR3 with reference TRBV11-3 and TRBJ2-1 gives the whole variable domain EAGVVQSPRYKIIEKKQPVAFWCNPISGHNTLYWYLQNLGQGPELLIRYENEEAVDDSQLPKDRFSAERLKGVDSTLKIQPAELGDSAVYLCASSRTSGAYEQLFGPGTRLTVL.

In regard to this clonotype: One end of the junction is discordant with germline, which a read error may explain. This sequence joins TRBV9 and TRBJ2-2; D gene ambiguous. In germline, CDR1 is SGDLS, CDR2 YYNGEE. This CDR3 is built from 15 residues. The CDR3, as DNA: TGCGCCATCAGCGTTGACGGACGGAACACCGGGGAGCTGTTTTTT. Translating gives CAISVDGRNTGELFF.

J is TRBJ2-4 and V is TRBV4-2; 7 bases are a match to TRBD1. This CDR3 is built from 13 residues. V was pared by 3 bases and J by 8 bases, with 4 bases of the junction left unmatched. CDR1 LGHNA and CDR2 YNFKEQ come from the germline V gene. CDR3 amino acids: CASSQTGSDIQYF. As DNA, the CDR3 is TGTGCCAGCAGCCAGACAGGGTCGGACATTCAGTACTTC.

This clonotype was seen many times. The rearrangement uses TRBV6-1 and TRBJ1-1; no definite D call. This CDR3 comprises 16 residues. The V end was cut by 2 bases, the J end by 4 bases, with 17 bases between. The germline CDR1 and CDR2 sequences are MNHNS and SASEGT. CDR3 region: CASSEYRPSRRTEAFF. The CDR3 nucleotides are TGTGCCAGCAGTGAATATAGGCCATCACGACGCACTGAAGCTTTCTTT.